This is a list of T cell receptor beta chains from one sample in a study of glioma-infiltrating T cells. TCRdb used MiXCR to reprocess the multiplex PCR reads, holding one entry per CDR3 protein. Of about 140,000 distinct CDR3 sequences in the sample, approximately 40% were seen once. The specimen sequenced was glioma tissue, nonneoplastic brain tissue, or PBMCs (not recorded which). These receptors all stem from a human donor with low-grade glioma or glioblastoma, undergoing nonglioma brain surgery, or in good health (not recorded which). The CDR3 runs from the conserved cysteine through the conserved F or W. A D gene is named only where the DNA matches it firmly. Some rows mark clone size as missing; the rest say once, few, many or name a class of expanded clone.

clone_size,v_call,d_call,j_call,cdr3_aa,cdr3_nt
few,TRBV20-1,TRBD1,TRBJ2-7,CSAQTDRAYEQYF,TGCAGTGCCCAAACCGACAGGGCCTACGAGCAGTACTTC
-,TRBV2,-,TRBJ2-5,CASSDGLGETQYF,TGTGCCAGCAGTGACGGCCTTGGGGAGACCCAGTACTTC
-,TRBV27,-,TRBJ2-1,CASSLTRDEQFF,TGTGCCAGCAGTTTAACTCGCGATGAGCAGTTCTTC
-,TRBV20-1,-,TRBJ2-3,CSARGARLEDTQYF,TGCAGTGCTAGAGGGGCTAGGTTGGAAGATACGCAGTATTTT
-,TRBV20-1,TRBD2,TRBJ2-5,CSASRTSGGETQYF,TGCAGTGCTAGTCGGACTAGCGGGGGAGAGACCCAGTACTTC
-,TRBV4-1,-,TRBJ2-1,CASSQWSNEQFF,TGCGCCAGCAGCCAATGGTCCAATGAGCAGTTCTTC
-,TRBV27,TRBD1,TRBJ2-7,CASSTRQGAASYEQYF,TGTGCCAGCAGCACCCGGCAGGGGGCTGCAAGTTACGAGCAGTACTTC
few,TRBV29-1,TRBD2,TRBJ2-3,CSVVYAGGSSDTQYF,TGCAGCGTTGTTTATGCGGGGGGTTCTTCAGATACGCAGTATTTT
-,TRBV10-2,-,TRBJ2-3,CASSEQEASTDTQYF,TGCGCCAGCAGTGAGCAGGAGGCCAGCACAGATACGCAGTATTTT
many,TRBV7-2,-,TRBJ1-1,CASSLEGNTEAFF,TGTGCCAGCAGCTTAGAAGGGAACACTGAAGCTTTCTTT
-,TRBV20-1,TRBD1,TRBJ2-3,CSARDRGRDTQYF,TGCAGTGCTAGAGACAGGGGGCGAGATACGCAGTATTTT
many,TRBV6-2/TRBV6-3,-,TRBJ2-5,CASSYQETQYF,TGTGCCAGCAGTTACCAAGAGACCCAGTACTTC
many,TRBV6-1,-,TRBJ1-5,CASNRGYGNQPQHF,TGTGCCAGCAATCGGGGATACGGCAATCAGCCCCAGCATTTT
-,TRBV7-2,-,TRBJ2-7,CASSHLTLGSEQYF,TGTGCCAGCAGCCACCTAACCCTCGGGTCCGAGCAGTACTTC
-,TRBV6-6,TRBD2,TRBJ2-1,CASSKGTSGTYNDQFF,TGTGCCAGCAGTAAGGGGACTAGCGGAACCTACAATGATCAGTTCTTC
once,TRBV2,TRBD2,TRBJ2-7,CASSEIAGDYGQYF,TGTGCCAGCAGTGAGATAGCGGGAGATTACGGGCAGTACTTC
few,TRBV6-1,-,TRBJ1-1,CASRQGSMNTEAFF,TGTGCCAGCCGGCAGGGGTCCATGAACACTGAAGCTTTCTTT
few,TRBV6-1,-,TRBJ1-1,CASTPGLQMNTEAFF,TGTGCCAGCACTCCGGGATTACAAATGAACACTGAAGCTTTCTTT
many,TRBV7-2,-,TRBJ1-1,CARSLVGNANTEAFF,TGTGCCCGCAGCTTAGTGGGGAATGCGAACACTGAAGCTTTCTTT
-,TRBV7-9,-,TRBJ1-1,CASSLTWGEAFF,TGTGCCAGCAGCTTAACTTGGGGTGAAGCTTTCTTT
few,TRBV28,-,TRBJ1-2,CASTLLGTGNYGYTF,TGTGCCAGCACCCTTTTGGGGACGGGAAACTATGGCTACACCTTC
-,TRBV11-2,TRBD1,TRBJ2-7,CASSLVLTGTGEMYEQYF,TGTGCCAGCAGCTTAGTCTTGACCGGGACAGGGGAAATGTACGAGCAGTACTTC
-,TRBV11-2,-,TRBJ2-1,CASSLEGGAYNEQFF,TGTGCCAGCAGCTTAGAGGGCGGAGCCTACAATGAGCAGTTCTTC
few,TRBV27,TRBD2,TRBJ2-7,CASSSAASGDNEQYF,TGTGCCAGCAGTTCGGCGGCTAGCGGGGACAACGAGCAGTACTTC
few,TRBV18,-,TRBJ1-1,CASSSTSNTEAFF,TGTGCCAGCTCATCTACAAGTAACACTGAAGCTTTCTTT
-,TRBV6-2/TRBV6-3,-,TRBJ2-7,CATRDHEQYF,TGTGCCACCAGAGACCACGAGCAGTACTTC
-,TRBV19,TRBD1,TRBJ2-7,CASSVTGTGDHEQYF,TGTGCCAGTAGTGTCACCGGGACAGGGGACCACGAGCAGTACTTC
-,TRBV6-5,TRBD1,TRBJ2-4,CASSHTGTGGYIQYF,TGTGCCAGCAGTCACACCGGGACAGGGGGTTACATTCAGTACTTC
-,TRBV3-1,-,TRBJ2-5,CASSQDYSQETQYF,TGTGCCAGCAGCCAAGATTACAGTCAGGAGACCCAGTACTTC
-,TRBV6-2/TRBV6-3,-,TRBJ2-7,CASSYSSTRQAYEQYF,TGTGCCAGCAGTTACTCGTCAACTAGGCAAGCCTACGAGCAGTACTTC
-,TRBV19,-,TRBJ1-5,CASSIRSDGQPQHF,TGTGCCAGTAGTATAAGGTCGGATGGTCAGCCCCAGCATTTT
-,TRBV7-6,-,TRBJ1-2,CASSDLQRPYGYTF,TGTGCCAGCAGCGACCTACAGCGTCCCTATGGCTACACCTTC
few,TRBV28,TRBD1,TRBJ1-4,CASSGTVNEKLFF,TGTGCCAGCAGTGGGACAGTTAATGAAAAACTGTTTTTT
-,TRBV15,-,TRBJ2-3,CATSRESAGGTDTQYF,TGTGCCACCAGCAGAGAATCTGCGGGCGGCACAGATACGCAGTATTTT
-,TRBV18,TRBD2,TRBJ2-1,CASSPTSGGLEREQFF,TGTGCCAGCTCACCAACTAGCGGGGGTTTGGAACGTGAGCAGTTCTTC
once,TRBV27,TRBD1,TRBJ1-1,CASSSPPDRESLDTEAFF,TGTGCCAGCAGTTCGCCACCTGACAGGGAAAGTTTGGACACTGAAGCTTTCTTT
few,TRBV2,-,TRBJ1-1,CASRRGGEAFF,TGTGCCAGCAGACGGGGAGGTGAAGCTTTCTTT
-,TRBV6-1,-,TRBJ1-5,CASTRRGNQPQHF,TGTGCCAGCACTCGGAGGGGCAATCAGCCCCAGCATTTT
many,TRBV20-1,-,TRBJ2-5,CSARVSGKETQYF,TGCAGTGCTAGAGTCTCGGGAAAAGAGACCCAGTACTTC
-,TRBV6-1,TRBD1,TRBJ1-6,CASSVPSGTGPNSPLHF,TGTGCCAGCAGTGTACCCTCCGGGACAGGGCCTAATTCACCCCTCCACTTT
few,TRBV6-4,TRBD1,TRBJ1-1,CASSNDRGEYTEAFF,TGTGCCAGCAGTAATGACAGGGGGGAGTACACTGAAGCTTTCTTT